What follows is one T cell receptor beta chain and its context. Distinct nucleotide sequences in the sample also encode this CDR3. Described treatment: some 20 received Ad26.COV2.S at low or high dose, single or two shots; 5 received placebo; per-sample allocation not given. Sampling happened 63 days after the first vaccine or placebo injection. This CDR3 is built from 15 residues. Germline CDR1 reads SGDLS; CDR2 reads YYNGEE. V was pared by 2 bases and J by 0 bases, with 2 bases of the junction left unmatched. The data were obtained in a study of Ad26.COV2.S vaccination and SARS-CoV-2 variants. TCRdb's copy holds only in-frame clones and misses some; the assay was immunoSEQ multiplex PCR. The profile shows 300,000 to 350,000 clones, about nine tenths of them singletons.

Specimen: peripheral blood, collected in a trial of Ad26.COV2.S vaccine versus placebo. The TCR comes from a person between 18 and 65 years old who received the Ad26.COV2.S COVID-19 vaccine or a placebo. This chain links TRBV9 with TRBJ2-1, with 7 bases that match TRBD2. In DNA form, the CDR3 reads TGTGCCAGCAGCGTCCGGACTAGCTCCTACAATGAGCAGTTCTTC. Residues: CASSVRTSSYNEQFF.